This T cell receptor (beta chain) was identified during a study of T-cell reconstitution after alpha-beta-depleted transplantation in children. During its preparation, the TCRbeta library received unique molecular identifiers. TCRdb reprocessed the PCR reads via MiXCR and lists one record per CDR3 protein. The table records roughly 300,000 distinct CDR3 sequences, about 9.4% of them present only once. The V gene end was trimmed by 6 bases and the J gene end by 3 bases; junction bases not matched to a gene: 10. Germline CDR1 SGHRS, CDR2 YFSETQ. CDR3 length: 15 amino acids. The sequencing used PBMCs from the stem cell graft donor, collected from the stem cell graft. The receptor comes from a human donor who donated a stem cell graft to a child with acute lymphoblastic leukemia. The chain joins TRBV5-1 to TRBJ1-2; the match to TRBD1 covers 8 bases. CDR3 nucleotide sequence: TGCGCCAGCAACGGATGGACAGGGTACGACTATGGCTACACCTTC. This gives the protein CASNGWTGYDYGYTF.